A single sample is the source of the 14 T cell receptor beta chains below, sequenced in a study of immune evolution from preneoplasia to lung adenocarcinoma. Produced via immunoSEQ multiplex PCR; TCRdb's table is partial and in-frame only. Here the sample spans tens of thousands of clones, around three quarters being singletons. Sequencing used FFPE invasive lung adenocarcinoma tissue. All receptors come from a person aged 60 to 70 with lung adenocarcinoma.

The chain recombines TRBV18 with TRBJ2-1; 13 bases line up with TRBD2. Germline V CDR1 and CDR2: KGHSH, LQKENI. V lost 1 base to trimming and J lost 10 bases; unmatched junction nucleotides: 7. CDR3 length: 16 amino acids. This chain's CDR3 is CASSPRTSGSPSEQFF. In DNA form, the CDR3 reads TGTGCCAGCTCACCACGGACTAGCGGGAGTCCTAGCGAGCAGTTCTTC.

The CDR3 protein is CASSRFKEIPHYGGYTF. CDR3 coding DNA: TGTGCCAGTAGTAGGTTCAAAGAAATCCCTCACTATGGTGGCTACACCTTC. V gene TRBV19 combines with J gene TRBJ1-2, with unresolved D. The germline V gene encodes CDR1 LNHDA and CDR2 SQIVND (reference sequence). CDR3 length: 17 amino acids. V was trimmed by 4 bases and J by 7 bases, leaving 25 bases between them. The full variable domain, completed using reference TRBV19 and TRBJ1-2, is DGGITQSPKYLFRKEGQNVTLSCEQNLNHDAMYWYRQDPGQGLRLIYYSQIVNDFQKGDIAEGYSVSREKKESFPLTVTSAQKNPTAFYLCASSRFKEIPHYGGYTFGSGTRLTVV.

This clone occurred once. The chain uses TRBV11-2 and TRBJ2-7, with D perhaps matching TRBD1 (5 bases). The CDR3 is 13 amino acids. CDR1 is SGHAT and CDR2 is FQNNGV in the germline V gene. Trimming stripped 3 bases from V and 1 base from J, with 7 bases between. In nucleotides, the CDR3 is TGTGCCAGCAGCTTTACAGGATCCTACGAGCAGTACTTC. This gives the protein CASSFTGSYEQYF. The entire variable domain, with the rest obtained from reference TRBV11-2 and TRBJ2-7, is as follows: EAGVAQSPRYKIIEKRQSVAFWCNPISGHATLYWYQQILGQGPKLLIQFQNNGVVDDSQLPKDRFSAERLKGVDSTLKIQPAKLEDSAVYLCASSFTGSYEQYFGPGTRLTVT.

By sample share, this clone is large. V gene TRBV15 combines with J gene TRBJ1-4; D is perhaps TRBD1 (5 bases). Trimming removed 1 base at V and 6 bases at J, with 12 bases between. Germline V gives CDR1 LNHNV, CDR2 YYDKDF (reference sequence). The CDR3 is 15 amino acids. CDR3 protein: CATSRVLRDDEKLFF. CDR3 in DNA: TGTGCCACCAGCAGAGTTCTCCGGGACGATGAAAAACTGTTTTTT.

This clone appeared a single time. The chain links TRBV11-2 to TRBJ2-2, with D unresolved. Germline V gene sequence: CDR1 SGHAT, CDR2 FQNNGV. V was trimmed by 3 bases and J by 4 bases, leaving 6 bases between them. The CDR3 covers 13 residues. CDR3 bases: TGTGCCAGCAGCTTGGGTATCACCGGGGAGCTGTTTTTT. This gives the protein CASSLGITGELFF.

The genes are TRBV18 and TRBJ1-2; D is perhaps TRBD1 (6 bases). Trimming removed 5 bases from V and 7 bases from J, with 17 bases in between. Germline loops: CDR1 KGHSH, CDR2 LQKENI. The CDR3 sequence is 14 residues long. CDR3 DNA: TGTGCCAGCTCAGCGTACTACAGGGAATTTGGCTACACCTTC. Translating it yields CASSAYYREFGYTF.

CDR3 sequence (DNA): TGTGCCAGCAGCTTAGCTACTCGTTTAGACTATGGCTACACCTTC. Translated: CASSLATRLDYGYTF. The gene calls are TRBV7-8 and TRBJ1-2, with no clear D. Germline CDR1 and CDR2: SGHVS and FQNEAQ. There are 15 residues in the CDR3. The V end was cut by 0 bases, the J end by 3 bases, with 11 bases between.

CDR3 residues: CASSLEGAVNTEAFF. DNA of the CDR3: TGCGCCAGCAGCTTGGAGGGGGCGGTGAACACTGAAGCTTTCTTT. The chain has TRBV5-1 and TRBJ1-1; 7 bases match TRBD1. This CDR3 is 15 amino acids long. Losses at the gene ends were 0 bases for V and 0 bases for J; bases not matched to a gene: 2. Germline-derived CDR1 and CDR2 are SGHRS and YFSETQ.

This clone turned up a few times. V and J are TRBV14 and TRBJ2-3; D is uncertain. CDR3 length: 13 amino acids. The V end lost 6 bases, the J end lost 10 bases, and 17 bases lay between the germline ends. CDR1 and CDR2 (germline): SGHDN, FVKESK. The CDR3 reads CASSITEQSPQYF. The CDR3 DNA follows: TGTGCCAGCAGTATCACAGAACAATCGCCGCAGTATTTT.

This clone was counted once. The chain carries TRBV27 and TRBJ2-1; TRBD2 agrees at 8 bases. The CDR3 runs 16 residues. V shed 8 bases and J 8 bases; nucleotides not matched to a gene: 17. Germline V gene data show CDR1 as MNHEY and CDR2 as SMNVEV (reference sequence). The CDR3 loop reads CASGLPVQRERDEQFF. In DNA, the CDR3 is TGTGCCAGCGGCCTCCCGGTGCAGCGGGAGAGGGATGAGCAGTTCTTC.

The chain links TRBV4-2 to TRBJ2-6, with TRBD1 matching 12 bases. V trimming: 1 base; J trimming: 3 bases; junction bases outside the gene matches: 4. This CDR3 contains 18 residues. Per the germline V gene, CDR1 is LGHNA and CDR2 is YNFKEQ. The DNA for the CDR3 is TGTGCCAGCAGCCAAGGGGGACAGGGGGCGAGTGGGGCCAACGTCCTGACTTTC. Encoded protein: CASSQGGQGASGANVLTF.

Worth noting for this clone: Within the sample, other DNA sequences also encode this same CDR3. V usage is TRBV28 and J usage is TRBJ1-5; TRBD1 might be the D (5 bases). The V end was cut by 2 bases, the J end by 7 bases, with 6 bases between. The CDR3 is 12 amino acids. CDR1 and CDR2 (germline): MDHEN, SYDVKM. The CDR3 reads CASSLRGQPQHF. In nucleotides, the CDR3 is TGTGCCAGCAGTTTACGGGGCCAGCCCCAGCATTTT.

By share, this clone ranks as medium-sized. The chain carries TRBV7-9 and TRBJ2-7; no reliable D call. V lost 2 bases and J lost 4, with 3 bases in between. CDR3 length: 11 residues. The germline gives CDR1 SEHNR, CDR2 FQNEAQ (reference sequence). The CDR3 loop is CASSLRYEQYF. CDR3 sequence (DNA): TGTGCCAGCAGCTTAAGGTACGAGCAGTACTTC.

The chain couples TRBV6-6 to TRBJ1-2; the match to TRBD1 covers 7 bases. The CDR3 sequence is 12 residues long. Germline loops: CDR1 MNHNY, CDR2 SVGAGI (reference sequence). The J segment lost 4 bases and the V segment lost 6 bases, leaving 2 bases of the junction unmatched. The CDR3 region has the DNA TGTGCCAGCAGCACAGGGGTCTATGGCTACACCTTC. Amino acids: CASSTGVYGYTF.